This entry lists 18 T cell receptor beta chains sequenced from one sample in a study of T-cell memory formation after mild COVID-19. TCRdb recomputed calls from the 5' RACE reads with MiXCR, one row per CDR3 protein. The sample yields about half a million distinct CDR3 sequences, 15% to 20% seen once. Input material: PBMCs or a T cell subset sorted from them (not recorded which). The receptors derive from an adult woman who had mild COVID-19 (a few samples of this study predate the infection). Cell type and time point are not known.

CDR3 sequence (DNA): TGTGCCAGCAGCCAAGATATAACTAGCGGGGCCAATGAGCAGTTCTTC. Amino acids: CASSQDITSGANEQFF. The chain joins TRBV4-2 to TRBJ2-1; TRBD2 matches 10 bases. Unmatched junction bases numbered 5, after V lost 0 bases and J lost 6 bases. Looked up from germline, CDR1 is LGHNA and CDR2 is YNFKEQ. The CDR3 is made up of 16 amino acids.

This rearrangement joins TRBV27 to TRBJ1-5; no clear D. Germline values: CDR1 MNHEY, CDR2 SMNVEV (reference sequence). This CDR3 contains 15 residues. V lost 0 bases, J lost 3 bases, and 9 bases lay in between. The CDR3 sequence: CASSLSGENNQPQHF. CDR3 sequence (DNA): TGTGCCAGCAGTTTATCCGGGGAGAACAATCAGCCCCAGCATTTT.

The chain has TRBV2 and TRBJ1-1, with D unresolved. CDR3 size: 14 residues. V shed 5 bases and J shed 6 bases, with 16 bases lying between them. CDR1 is SNHLY, CDR2 FYNNEI, per germline. CDR3 sequence: CASSLGRSRAEAFF. The CDR3 nucleotides are TGTGCCAGCAGTTTAGGCAGGTCTCGGGCTGAAGCTTTCTTT.

This clonotype was found a few times. CDR3 in amino acids: CASSQDRQGLYEQYF. Here the CDR3 DNA reads TGCGCCAGCAGCCAAGACCGACAGGGACTCTACGAGCAGTACTTC. The chain employs TRBV4-3 and TRBJ2-7; TRBD1 is a possible D gene (7 bases). Trimming pared 0 bases from V and 3 bases from J, leaving 12 bases between. The CDR3 spans 15 residues. The germline gives CDR1 LGHNA, CDR2 YSLEER.

This clonotype has more than one count but fewer than ten. The gene calls are TRBV7-6 and TRBJ2-7, with TRBD1 matching over 7 bases. Germline V CDR1 and CDR2: SGHVS, FNYEAQ. This CDR3 is 14 amino acids long. The V segment lost 5 bases and the J segment 4 bases; nucleotides outside the gene matches: 8. CDR3 sequence reads: CASSPRGGQYEQYF. Here the CDR3 DNA reads TGTGCCAGCAGCCCGCGAGGGGGACAGTACGAGCAGTACTTC.

In this sample, this clonotype turned up a few times. The rearrangement links TRBV7-9 to TRBJ2-7, with D maybe TRBD1 (6 bases). Looked up from germline, CDR1 is SEHNR and CDR2 is FQNEAQ (reference sequence). The CDR3 totals 13 residues. The germline V and J ends were trimmed by 5 bases and 3 bases, with 11 bases remaining between them. CDR3 residues: CASSRGQNYEQYF. The CDR3 DNA follows: TGTGCCAGCAGCCGCGGACAGAACTACGAGCAGTACTTC.

This clonotype was observed at least ten times. The V gene is TRBV10-3, the J gene TRBJ2-1; tentative D call: TRBD2 (6 bases). The CDR3 spans 15 residues. V was pared by 3 bases and J by 7 bases, with 16 bases between. The germline gives CDR1 ENHRY, CDR2 SYGVKD. The CDR3 is CAISDQGLAKNEQFF. In DNA form, the CDR3 reads TGTGCCATCAGTGATCAGGGACTGGCCAAGAATGAGCAGTTCTTC.

The chain carries TRBV19 and TRBJ1-5, with 8 bases fitting TRBD1. The V segment lost 2 bases and the J segment 4 bases; nucleotides outside the gene matches: 7. From germline, CDR1 is LNHDA and CDR2 SQIVND (reference sequence). The CDR3 length is 16 residues. The DNA of the CDR3 is TGTGCCAGTAGTATACGGCAGGGGGCTCAAAATCAGCCCCAGCATTTT. Translating it yields CASSIRQGAQNQPQHF.

This chain joins TRBV30 and TRBJ2-2; 7 nucleotides agree with TRBD2. The CDR3 is made up of 13 amino acids. J lost 4 bases, V lost 5 bases, and 4 bases had no gene match. Germline CDR1 GTSNPN, CDR2 SVGIG (reference sequence). CDR3 region: CAWGGDGTGELFF. DNA of the CDR3: TGTGCCTGGGGGGGGGATGGCACCGGGGAGCTGTTTTTT.

The J gene is TRBJ2-7, the V gene TRBV6-5, with TRBD1 matching over 8 bases. J lost 2 bases, V lost 0 bases, and 3 bases had no gene match. CDR3 length: 15 residues. Germline V gives CDR1 MNHEY, CDR2 SVGAGI. CDR3 amino acids: CASSYSRDRTYEQYF. The CDR3, as DNA: TGTGCCAGCAGTTACTCCCGGGACAGGACCTACGAGCAGTACTTC.

This clonotype was seen more than once but under ten times. V gene TRBV6-5 combines with J gene TRBJ2-1; a weak D match, TRBD1 (5 bases). CDR3 length equals 15 residues. Germline V CDR1 and CDR2: MNHEY, SVGAGI. Trimming removed 1 base at V and 5 bases at J, with 12 bases between. CDR3 nucleotide sequence: TGTGCCAGCAGTTACTACCAGGGTGAAAACAATGAGCAGTTCTTC. This codes for CASSYYQGENNEQFF.

The rearrangement links TRBV9 to TRBJ1-2, with D unclear. This CDR3 contains 12 residues. V was trimmed by 0 bases and J by 4 bases, leaving 4 bases between them. Per the germline V gene, CDR1 is SGDLS and CDR2 is YYNGEE. In DNA form, the CDR3 reads TGTGCCAGCAGCGTAGAGGGCTATGGCTACACCTTC. As protein: CASSVEGYGYTF. The variable domain in full, with the rest retrieved from reference TRBV9 and TRBJ1-2, is DSGVTQTPKHLITATGQRVTLRCSPRSGDLSVYWYQQSLDQGLQFLIQYYNGEERAKGNILERFSAQQFPDLHSELNLSSLELGDSALYFCASSVEGYGYTFGSGTRLTVV.

In DNA, the CDR3 is TGTGCCAGCAGCCCACCTTATTCACCCCTCCACTTT. Translation gives CASSPPYSPLHF. V is TRBV12-3 or TRBV12-4 and J is TRBJ1-6; D remains ambiguous. With 6 bases removed from V and 8 bases from J, the gap between germline ends came to 8 bases. The length of the CDR3 is 12 residues.

The genes are TRBV3-1 and TRBJ1-5; no reliable D call. CDR1 and CDR2 from the germline V gene are LGHDT and YNNKEL (reference sequence). V lost 4 bases, J lost 7 bases, and 14 bases lay in between. The CDR3 sequence is 14 residues long. This CDR3 is CASSLNGEYQPQHF. In nucleotides, the CDR3 is TGTGCCAGCAGCCTAAACGGGGAATACCAGCCCCAGCATTTT.

This clonotype was recorded a few times. The chain has TRBV6-2 or TRBV6-3 and TRBJ2-5; TRBD1 agrees at 7 bases. Germline values: CDR1 MNHEY, CDR2 SVGEGT. CDR3 length: 14 residues. V lost 2 bases to trimming and J lost 4 bases; unmatched junction nucleotides: 4. CDR3 residues: CASSYQTGRETQYF. CDR3 coding DNA: TGTGCCAGCAGTTACCAGACAGGGAGAGAGACCCAGTACTTC.

The chain couples TRBV20-1 to TRBJ1-5, with D perhaps matching TRBD1 (5 bases). The CDR3 contains 17 residues. The germline gives CDR1 DFQATT, CDR2 SNEGSKA (reference sequence). Trimming stripped 5 bases from V and 8 bases from J, with 28 bases between. This CDR3 reads CSARRSIWTSGKEPQHF. CDR3 DNA: TGCAGTGCTCGACGCAGCATATGGACAAGCGGGAAGGAGCCCCAGCATTTT.

The rearrangement uses TRBV7-9 and TRBJ2-2; D gene unclear. Trimming took 0 bases from V and 2 from J, leaving 7 bases between them. Germline V gives CDR1 SEHNR, CDR2 FQNEAQ (reference sequence). The CDR3 has 15 residues. The CDR3 bases are TGTGCCAGCAGCTTAGCGTCCGTAAACACCGGGGAGCTGTTTTTT. Its protein product is CASSLASVNTGELFF.

This chain connects TRBV7-9 to TRBJ2-1; D possibly uses TRBD1 or TRBD2 (5 bases each). Germline V gene lookup returns CDR1 SEHNR and CDR2 FQNEAQ (reference sequence). V dropped 5 bases and J dropped 11 bases, with 10 bases sitting between them. The CDR3 loop spans 11 amino acids. The CDR3 reads CASSAPGQQFF. The CDR3 DNA reads as TGTGCCAGCAGCGCACCGGGACAGCAGTTCTTC.